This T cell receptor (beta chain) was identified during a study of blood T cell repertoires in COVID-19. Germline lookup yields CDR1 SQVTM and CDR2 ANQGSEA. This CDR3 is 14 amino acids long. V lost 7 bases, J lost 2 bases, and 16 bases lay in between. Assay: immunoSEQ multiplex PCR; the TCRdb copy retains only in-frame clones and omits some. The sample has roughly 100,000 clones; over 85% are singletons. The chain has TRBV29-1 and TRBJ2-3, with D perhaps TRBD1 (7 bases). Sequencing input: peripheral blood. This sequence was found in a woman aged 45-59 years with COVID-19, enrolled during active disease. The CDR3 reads CSALEGTATDTQYF. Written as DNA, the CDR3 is TGCAGCGCCTTGGAGGGGACAGCCACAGATACGCAGTATTTT.